Below are 9 T cell receptor beta chains sequenced from a single sample in a study of T cell responses to AZD1222 COVID-19 vaccine. Assay: immunoSEQ multiplex PCR; the TCRdb copy retains only in-frame clones and omits some. The sample carries around 78,000 clones, roughly 88% recorded once. The material was peripheral blood, obtained 28 days after the second AZD1222 dose. The receptors here all came from an adult who received the AZD1222 COVID-19 vaccine.

V usage is TRBV5-1 and J usage is TRBJ1-1; D may be TRBD1 (6 bases). Between the trimmed V and J ends, which lost 6 bases and 6 bases, there was a span of 18 bases. The CDR3 contains 14 residues. Germline lookup yields CDR1 SGHRS and CDR2 YFSETQ. The CDR3 here is CASNPETGLPEAFF. The CDR3 nucleotides read TGCGCCAGCAACCCGGAGACAGGCCTTCCTGAAGCTTTCTTT.

V is TRBV4-2 and J is TRBJ2-7; TRBD2 matches at 12 bases. This CDR3 is built from 19 residues. Germline V gene sequence: CDR1 LGHNA, CDR2 YNFKEQ. Unmatched junction bases numbered 13, after V lost 0 bases and J lost 4 bases. As DNA, the CDR3 is TGTGCCAGCAGCCAAGATCCGGCTAGCGGGGGGGAAGTAGCATACGAGCAGTACTTC. This codes for CASSQDPASGGEVAYEQYF.

This clone has more than one count but fewer than ten. The chain employs TRBV10-3 and TRBJ1-5, with D possibly TRBD1 on 6 matching bases. This CDR3 region has 14 residues. The germline V gene has CDR1 ENHRY and CDR2 SYGVKD. V dropped 2 bases and J dropped 4 bases, with 9 bases sitting between them. The CDR3 region has the DNA TGTGCCATCAGTGAGCGGACAGATAATCAGCCCCAGCATTTT. This sequence encodes CAISERTDNQPQHF.

The chain couples TRBV5-4 to TRBJ2-3, with D uncertain. This CDR3 region has 15 residues. V lost 4 bases and J 0 bases, leaving 12 bases between the germline ends. The V gene's germline CDR1 is SGHNT and CDR2 YYREEE (reference sequence). CDR3: CASSLGSTSTDTQYF. The CDR3 nucleotides are TGTGCCAGCAGCCTGGGGTCAACTAGCACAGATACGCAGTATTTT.

This chain uses TRBV30 with TRBJ2-2; TRBD1 is a possible D gene (6 bases). The CDR3 has 14 amino acids. CDR1 and CDR2 from the germline V gene are GTSNPN and SVGIG (reference sequence). With 2 bases removed from V and 6 bases from J, the gap between germline ends came to 13 bases. The CDR3: CAWSPRTGPGELFF. The CDR3 coding sequence is TGTGCCTGGAGTCCGCGTACAGGGCCCGGGGAGCTGTTTTTT.

The rearrangement joins TRBV9 to TRBJ2-7, with TRBD2 matching 9 bases. The CDR3 consists of 16 residues. Germline assignment: CDR1 SGDLS and CDR2 YYNGEE. The V and J ends lost 4 bases and 5 bases, in that order; junction bases with no gene match: 13. CDR3 nucleotide sequence: TGTGCCAGCAGCCCGCGGGGTAGCGGGGGAACCCACGAGCAGTACTTC. Translation: CASSPRGSGGTHEQYF.

The chain employs TRBV7-9 and TRBJ1-2; D not resolved. Per the germline V gene, CDR1 is SEHNR and CDR2 is FQNEAQ (reference sequence). This CDR3 comprises 12 residues. V lost 3 bases and J lost 8, with 10 bases in between. DNA for the CDR3: TGTGCCAGCAGCTTCGGATTCGCGGGCTACACCTTC. It translates to CASSFGFAGYTF.

The chain links TRBV2 to TRBJ1-1; 7 bases map to TRBD1. The CDR3 loop spans 15 amino acids. Trimming cost V 4 bases and J 0 bases; bases outside gene matches: 5. Germline CDR1 is SNHLY and CDR2 is FYNNEI. The DNA of the CDR3 is TGTGCCAGCAGTGTACAGGGACAGATGAACACTGAAGCTTTCTTT. As protein: CASSVQGQMNTEAFF.

The chain recombines TRBV28 with TRBJ2-2; D call uncertain. This CDR3 is built from 11 residues. Germline CDR1 and CDR2: MDHEN and SYDVKM. The V end was cut by 3 bases, the J end by 7 bases, with 3 bases between. The CDR3 nucleotides are TGTGCCAGCAGTTTTCTCGGGGAGCTGTTTTTT. Encoded protein: CASSFLGELFF.